The 3 T cell receptor beta chains below come from one sample, sequenced in a study of cytomegalovirus exposure and HLA in healthy donors. Researchers ran the PCR with 60 Vbeta and 13 Jbeta primers. The repertoire was sequenced with immunoSEQ multiplex PCR; TCRdb's copy has only in-frame clones and lacks some. The repertoire includes roughly 130,000 clones, roughly 62% of them detected once, and around 2% sits in the top ten. Material: PBMCs. The receptors shown here come from a male donor in good health and CMV-seronegative.

The chain couples TRBV18 to TRBJ2-2, with 8 bases matching TRBD2. This CDR3 comprises 16 residues. Losses at the gene ends were 2 bases for V and 6 bases for J; bases not matched to a gene: 8. Per the germline V gene, CDR1 is KGHSH and CDR2 is LQKENI. CDR3: CASSPISGGDSGELFF. The CDR3 DNA sequence: TGTGCCAGCTCACCAATCAGCGGGGGTGACTCCGGGGAGCTGTTTTTT.

The J gene is TRBJ2-7, the V gene TRBV9, with D possibly TRBD1 on 5 matching bases. With 6 bases removed from V and 4 bases from J, the gap between germline ends came to 8 bases. The CDR3 covers 11 residues. Per germline, CDR1 SGDLS and CDR2 YYNGEE. CDR3 amino acids: CASTHRYEQYF. Here the CDR3 DNA reads TGTGCCAGCACCCACAGGTACGAGCAGTACTTC.

The V gene is TRBV2, the J gene TRBJ1-5, with D perhaps matching TRBD1 (5 bases). Per the germline V gene, CDR1 is SNHLY and CDR2 is FYNNEI. The V gene lost 10 bases and the J gene lost 0 bases, with 13 bases spanning the gap. This CDR3 spans 14 amino acids. CDR3 sequence: CATIDSNSNQPQHF. DNA for the CDR3: TGTGCCACCATCGACAGCAATAGCAATCAGCCCCAGCATTTT.